These 13 T cell receptor beta chains came from one sample sequenced in a study of T cells in Graves' hyperthyroidism and ophthalmopathy. Amplification targeted TCR beta CDR3 regions from RNA transcripts. In the first-round RT-PCR of the TCR CDR3, the HTBI primer set was used. MiXCR, run by TCRdb on the multiplex PCR reads, gives a single entry per CDR3 protein. This table has approximately 400,000 distinct CDR3 sequences, about a fifth appearing once. The sequenced material came from blood. Receptors originate from a man younger than 30 with Graves' ophthalmopathy.

This clonotype was observed many times. The rearrangement joins TRBV29-1 to TRBJ1-5, with D unresolved. CDR3 length equals 14 residues. V lost 5 bases and J 0 bases, leaving 11 bases between the germline ends. Germline-derived CDR1 and CDR2 are SQVTM and ANQGSEA. The CDR3 coding sequence is TGCAGCGTTCTCAGAGATTATAGCAATCAGCCCCAGCATTTT. It codes for CSVLRDYSNQPQHF.

The chain employs TRBV3-1 and TRBJ2-4; D is ambiguous. Germline V gene lookup returns CDR1 LGHDT and CDR2 YNNKEL (reference sequence). The CDR3 runs 17 residues. Trimming shortened V by 1 base and J by 3 bases, and 16 bases separated the two germline ends. CDR3: CASSQGLGNGGKNIQYF. The CDR3 DNA reads TGTGCCAGCAGCCAAGGATTAGGGAATGGTGGCAAAAACATTCAGTACTTC.

The chain employs TRBV5-5 and TRBJ2-7; D remains unclear. The CDR3 runs 14 residues. CDR1 is SGHKS and CDR2 is YYEKEE in the germline V gene (reference sequence). V lost 2 bases to trimming and J lost 7 bases, with 16 bases between them. The CDR3 loop reads CASSLGPEGWEQYF. The CDR3, as DNA: TGTGCCAGCAGCTTAGGACCGGAAGGGTGGGAGCAGTACTTC. Full variable domain (outside the CDR3, taken from reference TRBV5-5 and TRBJ2-7): DAGVTQSPTHLIKTRGQQVTLRCSPISGHKSVSWYQQVLGQGPQFIFQYYEKEERGRGNFPDRFSARQFPNYSSELNVNALLLGDSALYLCASSLGPEGWEQYFGPGTRLTVT.

This clonotype was seen only a few times. The J gene is TRBJ1-5, the V gene TRBV19; TRBD1 might be the D (5 bases). The germline gives CDR1 LNHDA, CDR2 SQIVND (reference sequence). The V and J ends lost 6 bases and 5 bases respectively, with 17 bases between them. This CDR3 has 15 residues. The CDR3 protein is CASSLEGQIYQPQHF. Here the CDR3 DNA reads TGTGCCAGTAGCCTCGAGGGGCAGATCTATCAGCCCCAGCATTTT. The whole variable domain, filled in from reference TRBV19 and TRBJ1-5, reads DGGITQSPKYLFRKEGQNVTLSCEQNLNHDAMYWYRQDPGQGLRLIYYSQIVNDFQKGDIAEGYSVSREKKESFPLTVTSAQKNPTAFYLCASSLEGQIYQPQHFGDGTRLSIL.

The V and J genes are TRBV6-2 or TRBV6-3 and TRBJ1-5; 9 bases match TRBD1. The CDR3 loop spans 16 amino acids. The germline CDR1 and CDR2 sequences are MNHEY and SVGEGT. Losses at the gene ends were 2 bases for V and 6 bases for J; bases not matched to a gene: 8. CDR3: CASSYAWDRETQPQHF. DNA for the CDR3: TGTGCCAGCAGTTACGCTTGGGACAGGGAGACTCAGCCCCAGCATTTT.

The chain couples TRBV24-1 to TRBJ2-3; the D is unclear. There are 12 residues in the CDR3. Between the trimmed V and J ends, which lost 7 bases and 6 bases, there was a span of 10 bases. From germline, CDR1 is KGHDR and CDR2 SFDVKD. The CDR3, as DNA: TGTGCCACCAGCCCAGGCTCCGATACGCAGTATTTT. Residues: CATSPGSDTQYF.

The gene calls are TRBV28 and TRBJ2-7; D not certain. Trimming removed 3 bases from V and 3 bases from J, with 18 bases in between. The germline CDR1 and CDR2 sequences are MDHEN and SYDVKM. This CDR3 is built from 16 residues. CDR3 nucleotide sequence: TGTGCCAGCAGTTTTTTGACGAGCGTTGGTCTCTACGAGCAGTACTTC. This sequence encodes CASSFLTSVGLYEQYF.

V and J are TRBV10-2 and TRBJ2-1; 9 nucleotides match TRBD1. V dropped 6 bases and J dropped 7; count of bases not matched to a gene: 10. The length of the CDR3 is 15 residues. Germline V CDR1 and CDR2: WSHSY, SAAADI. The CDR3 loop reads CASRKGQGPGNEQFF. CDR3 coding DNA: TGCGCCAGCAGAAAGGGACAGGGCCCGGGAAATGAGCAGTTCTTC.

In this sample, this clonotype turned up many times. The chain has TRBV3-1 and TRBJ1-2, with TRBD1 as a possible D gene (5 bases). The CDR3 runs to 13 residues. Germline assignment: CDR1 LGHDT and CDR2 YNNKEL (reference sequence). The V gene lost 0 bases and the J gene lost 8 bases, with 10 bases spanning the gap. CDR3 in amino acids: CASSQDAGTGYTF. The CDR3 nucleotides read TGTGCCAGCAGCCAAGATGCCGGGACGGGCTACACCTTC. Complete variable domain (other parts from reference TRBV3-1 and TRBJ1-2): DTAVSQTPKYLVTQMGNDKSIKCEQNLGHDTMYWYKQDSKKFLKIMFSYNNKELIINETVPNRFSPKSPDKAHLNLHINSLELGDSAVYFCASSQDAGTGYTFGSGTRLTVV.

This sequence joins TRBV27 and TRBJ2-1, with D hard to call. The CDR3 is 14 amino acids. Germline V CDR1 and CDR2: MNHEY, SMNVEV (reference sequence). Trimming took 1 base from V and 2 from J, leaving 6 bases between them. The DNA of the CDR3 is TGTGCCAGCAGTTTATATCAGACCTACAATGAGCAGTTCTTC. Protein product: CASSLYQTYNEQFF.

The chain is built from TRBV15 and TRBJ2-7, with 12 bases aligning to TRBD1. The V gene's germline CDR1 is LNHNV and CDR2 YYDKDF (reference sequence). The CDR3 consists of 15 residues. The ends lost 3 bases at V and 6 bases at J; junction bases unmatched: 6. In DNA form, the CDR3 reads TGTGCCACCAGCAGTTCGGGACAGGGGGCTCGCGAGCAGTACTTC. Translation gives CATSSSGQGAREQYF. Using reference TRBV15 and TRBJ2-7 for the parts outside the CDR3, the full variable domain is DAMVIQNPRYQVTQFGKPVTLSCSQTLNHNVMYWYQQKSSQAPKLLFHYYDKDFNNEADTPDNFQSRRPNTSFCFLDIRSPGLGDTAMYLCATSSSGQGAREQYFGPGTRLTVT.

This clonotype was detected many times. The rearrangement links TRBV2 to TRBJ2-1; tentative D call: TRBD1 (5 bases). There are 12 residues in the CDR3. The germline V and J ends were trimmed by 7 bases and 4 bases, with 8 bases remaining between them. CDR1 and CDR2 from the germline V gene are SNHLY and FYNNEI. DNA of the CDR3: TGTGCCAGCACCCCAGGGTACAATGAGCAGTTCTTC. Translation: CASTPGYNEQFF.

CDR3 nucleotide sequence: TGTGCCACCAGCAGAGATTTTTTTGAGAGAGTGAACACTGAAGCTTTCTTT. It is translated as CATSRDFFERVNTEAFF. The V gene is TRBV15, the J gene TRBJ1-1; D not certain. V was clipped by 0 bases and J by 0 bases, with 14 bases between them. Germline CDR1 and CDR2: LNHNV and YYDKDF (reference sequence). The CDR3 length is 17 residues.